This T cell receptor beta chain was found in a study of response to subunit inactivated influenza vaccine. This clonotype came up a few times. The antigen remains unidentified. General study points: With each seasonal influenza vaccination, the authors suggested, few new T cells are recruited.

A single record per CDR3 protein comes from TCRdb applying MiXCR to the RT-PCR reads. This sample has roughly 650,000 distinct CDR3 sequences, with more than 15% found just once. Germline V gene data show CDR1 as SGHVS and CDR2 as FQNEAQ. There are 14 residues in the CDR3. V gave up 0 bases and J gave up 8 bases, with 13 bases separating them. This chain uses TRBV7-8 with TRBJ1-2; unclear D gene. The sequence came from a man aged 50 or older who received an inactivated influenza vaccine. This specimen was PBMCs from blood, taken 11 to 12 days after vaccination. The chain's CDR3 is CASSLALLGKGYTF. CDR3 DNA: TGTGCCAGCAGCTTAGCGCTTTTAGGGAAGGGCTACACCTTC.